The 10 T cell receptor beta chains below come from one sample, sequenced in a study of shared clonotypes between healthy human individuals. Assay: immunoSEQ multiplex PCR; the TCRdb copy retains only in-frame clones and omits some. The table records a few million clones, roughly 93% of them present only once. Naive CD8 cells lacked CD45RO, underwent positive selection for CCR7 and left out terminally differentiated effector memory CD45RA+ cells. Sequences were obtained from naive CD8+ T cells from PBMCs. These receptors all come from a man younger than 35 in good health. Some clones in this sample may be carry-over from other donors' samples.

The chain recombines TRBV5-1 with TRBJ2-6; no reliable D call. V dropped 4 bases and J dropped 2 bases, with 10 bases sitting between them. The CDR3 consists of 15 residues. Germline assignment: CDR1 SGHRS and CDR2 YFSETQ. The CDR3 spells CASSPATPGANVLTF. The CDR3 DNA reads as TGCGCCAGCAGCCCGGCCACGCCTGGGGCCAACGTCCTGACTTTC.

This chain joins TRBV10-2 and TRBJ2-1, with 7 bases aligning to TRBD1. The junction had 7 bases not matched to a gene; V was cut back by 8 bases and J by 3 bases. The CDR3 has 14 amino acids. Germline CDR1 and CDR2: WSHSY and SAAADI. The CDR3: CASRGWTGYNEQFF. CDR3 coding DNA: TGCGCCAGCCGCGGGTGGACAGGCTACAATGAGCAGTTCTTC.

The rearrangement uses TRBV7-8 and TRBJ2-7; tentative D call: TRBD2 (5 bases). V was clipped by 4 bases and J by 4 bases, with 11 bases between them. Germline CDR1 and CDR2: SGHVS and FQNEAQ. This CDR3 contains 13 residues. CDR3 DNA: TGTGCCAGCAGCTCCGCCGGGATTTACGAGCAGTACTTC. This sequence encodes CASSSAGIYEQYF.

The chain uses TRBV7-9 and TRBJ1-2; 7 positions match TRBD1. Germline V CDR1 and CDR2: SEHNR, FQNEAQ (reference sequence). The CDR3 is 16 amino acids. V shed 6 bases, J shed 1 base, and the junction held 11 bases outside the gene matches. CDR3 nucleotides: TGTGCCAGCAGTTCAAGTACAGGGGCGCTTAACTATGGCTACACCTTC. This translates into CASSSSTGALNYGYTF. Full variable domain (remainder filled in from reference TRBV7-9 and TRBJ1-2): DTGVSQNPRHKITKRGQNVTFRCDPISEHNRLYWYRQTLGQGPEFLTYFQNEAQLEKSRLLSDRFSAERPKGSFSTLEIQRTEQGDSAMYLCASSSSTGALNYGYTFGSGTRLTVV.

The rearrangement links TRBV7-9 to TRBJ1-4, with D unclear. This CDR3 is built from 15 residues. The ends were cut back, 4 bases at V and 2 bases at J, with 11 bases in the middle. The V gene's germline CDR1 is SEHNR and CDR2 FQNEAQ (reference sequence). The CDR3 DNA reads TGTGCCAGCAGCTCCCGCGCCCATACTAATGAAAAACTGTTTTTT. Its protein product is CASSSRAHTNEKLFF.

V and J are TRBV27 and TRBJ2-1; 13 nucleotides align to TRBD2. Unmatched junction bases numbered 7, after V lost 6 bases and J lost 8 bases. The CDR3 totals 15 residues. CDR1 and CDR2 (germline): MNHEY, SMNVEV (reference sequence). This chain's CDR3 is CASSTSGRAGDEQFF. Here the CDR3 DNA reads TGTGCCAGCAGCACTAGCGGGAGGGCCGGGGATGAGCAGTTCTTC.

This clone was found a few times. The chain joins TRBV9 to TRBJ1-5, with 7 bases aligning to TRBD1. Germline V gives CDR1 SGDLS, CDR2 YYNGEE. The CDR3 has 15 residues. With 3 bases clipped from V and 2 bases from J, the junction kept 5 bases outside the gene matches. Here the CDR3 reads CASSETTGRNQPQHF. CDR3 bases: TGTGCCAGCAGCGAAACGACAGGGCGCAATCAGCCCCAGCATTTT. Combining the CDR3 with reference TRBV9 and TRBJ1-5 gives the whole variable domain DSGVTQTPKHLITATGQRVTLRCSPRSGDLSVYWYQQSLDQGLQFLIQYYNGEERAKGNILERFSAQQFPDLHSELNLSSLELGDSALYFCASSETTGRNQPQHFGDGTRLSIL.

CDR3 in amino acids: CASSLSGTAGYGYTF. In DNA, the CDR3 is TGTGCCAGCTCACTTTCCGGGACGGCTGGCTATGGCTACACCTTC. V gene TRBV18 combines with J gene TRBJ1-2; D is perhaps TRBD1 (5 bases). The germline gives CDR1 KGHSH, CDR2 LQKENI. Deletions cut 4 bases from V and 4 bases from J, with 16 bases between. The CDR3 totals 15 residues. Drawing the rest from reference TRBV18 and TRBJ1-2, the complete variable domain is NAGVMQNPRHLVRRRGQEARLRCSPMKGHSHVYWYRQLPEEGLKFMVYLQKENIIDESGMPKERFSAEFPKEGPSILRIQQVVRGDSAAYFCASSLSGTAGYGYTFGSGTRLTVV.

This chain joins TRBV27 and TRBJ2-2; the match to TRBD2 covers 10 bases. Germline V CDR1 and CDR2: MNHEY, SMNVEV (reference sequence). Trimming cost V 11 bases and J 5 bases; bases outside gene matches: 5. The CDR3 is 13 amino acids. The CDR3 region has the DNA TGTGCCGCTAGAGCGGGAGGGACCGGGGAGCTGTTTTTT. Translating it yields CAARAGGTGELFF.

This chain connects TRBV4-3 to TRBJ1-3; D gene uncertain. Germline lookup yields CDR1 LGHNA and CDR2 YSLEER. Trimming removed 0 bases at V and 3 bases at J, with 18 bases between. CDR3 length: 18 residues. The CDR3 here is CASSQEWVGQYHGNTIYF. The CDR3 DNA reads TGCGCCAGCAGCCAAGAATGGGTAGGCCAGTATCATGGAAACACCATATATTTT.